This T cell receptor beta chain was documented in a study of identical twins. The table lists this clonotype with a few counts. Antigen specificity is unknown. A universal primer binding site was introduced by template switching. The final cDNA contained unique molecular identifiers. TCRdb independently ran MiXCR on the 5' RACE reads; one entry per CDR3 protein. The table lists under 350,000 distinct CDR3 sequences, over 8.5% of them singletons. Germline V gene sequence: CDR1 LNHDA, CDR2 SQIVND (reference sequence). Trimming removed 7 bases from V and 7 bases from J, with 17 bases in between. CDR3 length equals 14 residues. Overall study findings and caveats: Memory repertoires lacked the insertion deficit that abundant cord blood beta clonotypes showed.

This sample also appeared in a second study, on yellow fever vaccine responses in identical twins.

The specimen was CD8+ T cells sorted from blood. The receptor was derived from a woman between 18 and 30 years old in good health. The gene calls are TRBV19 and TRBJ1-5; D is possibly TRBD1 (6 bases). The CDR3, as DNA: TGTGCCAGTACCCCAGGGGTTGTTGAGCAGCCCCAGCATTTT. Amino acid sequence: CASTPGVVEQPQHF.